A single sample gave rise to the 11 T cell receptor beta chains below, sequenced in a study of T-cell reconstitution after alpha-beta-depleted transplantation in children. Preparing the TCRbeta library involved the use of unique molecular identifiers. TCRdb re-called the PCR reads through MiXCR, storing one row per CDR3 protein. The data contain roughly 300,000 distinct CDR3 sequences, around a tenth of them seen just once; the ten biggest clones take up around 22%. This specimen was peripheral blood, taken 180 days after TCRalphabeta/CD19-depleted stem cell transplant. All receptors derive from a male patient aged 2-9 years who had a stem cell transplant for chronic granulomatous disease, so the T cells may come from the graft donor.

This clonotype showed up many times. The chain has TRBV5-5 and TRBJ2-3; D is possibly TRBD2 (6 bases). From germline, CDR1 is SGHKS and CDR2 YYEKEE (reference sequence). CDR3 size: 16 residues. The V gene lost 0 bases and the J gene lost 2 bases, with 13 bases spanning the gap. The CDR3 loop reads CASSLDAGPNTDTQYF. The CDR3 DNA sequence: TGTGCCAGCAGCTTGGATGCGGGACCCAACACAGATACGCAGTATTTT. Looking up the rest from reference TRBV5-5 and TRBJ2-3 gives the full variable domain: DAGVTQSPTHLIKTRGQQVTLRCSPISGHKSVSWYQQVLGQGPQFIFQYYEKEERGRGNFPDRFSARQFPNYSSELNVNALLLGDSALYLCASSLDAGPNTDTQYFGPGTRLTVL.

Ten or more counts support this clonotype. The V gene is TRBV9, the J gene TRBJ2-7; 8 bases match TRBD1. The CDR3 contains 16 residues. Germline V gene data show CDR1 as SGDLS and CDR2 as YYNGEE. J was trimmed by 4 bases and V by 3 bases; bases with no gene match: 12. CDR3 nucleotides: TGTGCCAGCAGCGCGGGGGCGGGGAACAGGGGGTACGAGCAGTACTTC. Translating it yields CASSAGAGNRGYEQYF.

This clonotype was counted many times. This chain joins TRBV20-1 and TRBJ2-5; the match to TRBD2 covers 12 bases. V shed 5 bases, J shed 4 bases, and the junction held 5 bases outside the gene matches. Germline CDR1 is DFQATT and CDR2 is SNEGSKA (reference sequence). This CDR3 comprises 14 residues. In DNA form, the CDR3 reads TGCAGTGCTTCTAGCGGGGGGGCCCGAGAGACCCAGTACTTC. Its translation: CSASSGGARETQYF.

This clonotype occurred a few times. This chain uses TRBV7-2 with TRBJ2-7, with D perhaps TRBD2 (6 bases). This CDR3 is 14 amino acids long. Trimming took 5 bases from V and 1 from J, leaving 12 bases between them. Germline V gene sequence: CDR1 SGHTA, CDR2 FQGNSA. CDR3 sequence reads: CASSGRDSSYEQYF. In DNA form, the CDR3 reads TGTGCCAGCAGCGGGCGGGACTCATCCTACGAGCAGTACTTC.

Points on this clonotype: A much larger clone differs by one base, so this may be a read error. The chain employs TRBV2 and TRBJ2-1; a possible D gene is TRBD2 (5 bases). The V end lost 3 bases, the J end lost 6 bases, and 15 bases lay between the germline ends. Germline assignment: CDR1 SNHLY and CDR2 FYNNEI. The CDR3 contains 15 residues. The CDR3 DNA is TGTGCCAGCAGTGACGAAGCGGTTCTCTGCAATGAGCAGTTCTTC. It yields the protein CASSDEAVLCNEQFF.

This clonotype appeared many times. The chain couples TRBV12-3 or TRBV12-4 to TRBJ2-2; D unclear. Trimming removed 6 bases at V and 4 bases at J, with 12 bases between. The CDR3 loop spans 14 amino acids. CDR3 residues: CASRGDGSTGELFF. The CDR3 DNA follows: TGTGCCAGCAGGGGCGACGGTTCCACCGGGGAGCTGTTTTTT.

This clonotype was counted a few times. The chain carries TRBV28 and TRBJ2-7, with 7 nucleotides matching TRBD1. J gave up 3 bases and V 6 bases, and 8 bases lay outside the gene matches. This CDR3 contains 14 residues. Germline V gene lookup returns CDR1 MDHEN and CDR2 SYDVKM. The CDR3 DNA reads as TGTGCCAGCAGCAGACAGGGTGGTCTCTACGAGCAGTACTTC. Translating it yields CASSRQGGLYEQYF.

This clonotype was recorded at least ten times. The genes are TRBV5-6 and TRBJ2-3; TRBD2 matches 8 bases. This CDR3 comprises 12 residues. CDR1 and CDR2 from the germline V gene are SGHDT and YYEEEE. The junction had 3 bases not matched to a gene; V was cut back by 8 bases and J by 4 bases. The CDR3 DNA reads as TGTGCCAGTACCGGGGGGGCAGATACGCAGTATTTT. Translating gives CASTGGADTQYF.

For this clonotype: One base away lies a much larger clone, so this may be a sequencing read error. The chain is built from TRBV29-1 and TRBJ2-2; perhaps TRBD2 as D (5 bases). This CDR3 comprises 10 residues. The germline gives CDR1 SQVTM, CDR2 ANQGSEA. This CDR3 is CSVGNGEPFF. As DNA, the CDR3 is TGCAGCGTTGGTAACGGGGAGCCGTTTTTT.

This clonotype was counted many times. The chain couples TRBV5-8 to TRBJ2-1; D possibly corresponds to TRBD1 (6 bases). Germline V gene sequence: CDR1 SGHTS, CDR2 YDEGEE. V lost 4 bases to trimming and J lost 7 bases, with 18 bases between them. CDR3 length equals 15 residues. CDR3 DNA sequence: TGTGCCAGCAGCGGGGGCAGCCTACAGGGAAATGAGCAGTTCTTC. It is translated as CASSGGSLQGNEQFF.

This clonotype was observed many times. This chain connects TRBV5-6 to TRBJ2-7; a possible D gene is TRBD2 (5 bases). The CDR3 spans 16 residues. V was cut by 3 bases and J by 2 bases, with 18 bases left in between. Germline V gene sequence: CDR1 SGHDT, CDR2 YYEEEE. The CDR3 coding sequence is TGTGCCAGCAGCTGGGGAGCGCCGAGGCGACCCTACGAGCAGTACTTC. This sequence encodes CASSWGAPRRPYEQYF.